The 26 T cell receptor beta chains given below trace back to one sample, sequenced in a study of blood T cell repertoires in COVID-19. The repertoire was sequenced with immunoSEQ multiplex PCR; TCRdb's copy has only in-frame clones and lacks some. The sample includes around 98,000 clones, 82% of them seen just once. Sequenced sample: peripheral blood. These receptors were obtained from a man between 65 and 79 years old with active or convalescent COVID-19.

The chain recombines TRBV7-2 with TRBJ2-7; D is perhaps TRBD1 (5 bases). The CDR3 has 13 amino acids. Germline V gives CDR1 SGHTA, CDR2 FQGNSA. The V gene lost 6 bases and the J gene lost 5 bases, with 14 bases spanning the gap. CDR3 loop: CASSPSRVHEQYF. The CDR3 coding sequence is TGTGCCAGCAGTCCTTCCAGGGTCCACGAGCAGTACTTC.

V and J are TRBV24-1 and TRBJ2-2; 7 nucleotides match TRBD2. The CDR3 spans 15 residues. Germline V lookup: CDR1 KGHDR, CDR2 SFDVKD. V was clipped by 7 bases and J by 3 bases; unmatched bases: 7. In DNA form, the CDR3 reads TGTGCCACCAGGGGGGGAGGGCACGACACCGGGGAGCTGTTTTTT. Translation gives CATRGGGHDTGELFF.

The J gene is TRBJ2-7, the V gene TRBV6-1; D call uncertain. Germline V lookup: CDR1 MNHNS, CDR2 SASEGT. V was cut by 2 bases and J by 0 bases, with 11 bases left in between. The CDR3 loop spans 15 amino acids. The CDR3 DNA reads TGTGCCAGCAGTGAACCAGGTTTTGGCTCCTACGAGCAGTACTTC. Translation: CASSEPGFGSYEQYF.

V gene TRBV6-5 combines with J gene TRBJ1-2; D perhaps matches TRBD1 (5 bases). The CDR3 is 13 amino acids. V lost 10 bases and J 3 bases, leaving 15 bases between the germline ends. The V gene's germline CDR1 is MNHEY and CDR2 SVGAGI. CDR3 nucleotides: TGTGCCATCGGTCAGGGAATACACTATGGCTACACCTTC. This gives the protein CAIGQGIHYGYTF.

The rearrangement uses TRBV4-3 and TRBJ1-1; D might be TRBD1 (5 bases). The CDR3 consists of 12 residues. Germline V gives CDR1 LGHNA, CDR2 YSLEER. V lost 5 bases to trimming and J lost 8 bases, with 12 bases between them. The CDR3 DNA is TGCGCCAGCAGCTACAGCGGGGGGGAAGCTTTCTTT. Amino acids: CASSYSGGEAFF.

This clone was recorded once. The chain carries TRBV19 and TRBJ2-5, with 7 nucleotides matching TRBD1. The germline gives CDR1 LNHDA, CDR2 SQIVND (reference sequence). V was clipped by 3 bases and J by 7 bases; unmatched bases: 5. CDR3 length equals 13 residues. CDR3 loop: CASSIPGQRTQYF. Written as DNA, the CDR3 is TGTGCCAGTAGTATCCCGGGACAGCGGACCCAGTACTTC.

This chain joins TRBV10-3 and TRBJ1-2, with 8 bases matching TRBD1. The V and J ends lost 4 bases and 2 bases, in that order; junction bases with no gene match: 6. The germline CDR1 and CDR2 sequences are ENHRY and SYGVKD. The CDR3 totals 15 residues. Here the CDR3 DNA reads TGTGCCATCAGTGGTGGGACAGGCGCCAACTATGGCTACACCTTC. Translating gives CAISGGTGANYGYTF.

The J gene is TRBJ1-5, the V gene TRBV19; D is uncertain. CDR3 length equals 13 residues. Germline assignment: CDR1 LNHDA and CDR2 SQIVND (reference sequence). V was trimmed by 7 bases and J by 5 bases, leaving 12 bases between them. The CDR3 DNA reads TGTGCCAGTACCTCGATGAGGGATCAGCCCCAGCATTTT. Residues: CASTSMRDQPQHF.

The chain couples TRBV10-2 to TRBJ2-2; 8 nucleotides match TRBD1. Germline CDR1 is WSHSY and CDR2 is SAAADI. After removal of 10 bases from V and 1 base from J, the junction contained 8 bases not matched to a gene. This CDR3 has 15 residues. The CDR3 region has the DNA TGCGCCACTCGTGGGGGACAGGAGAACACCGGGGAGCTGTTTTTT. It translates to CATRGGQENTGELFF.

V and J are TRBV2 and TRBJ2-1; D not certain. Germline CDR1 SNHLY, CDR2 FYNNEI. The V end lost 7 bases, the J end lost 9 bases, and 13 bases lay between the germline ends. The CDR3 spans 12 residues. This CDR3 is CASTQEYSEQFF. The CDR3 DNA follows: TGTGCCAGCACCCAAGAGTATAGTGAGCAGTTCTTC.

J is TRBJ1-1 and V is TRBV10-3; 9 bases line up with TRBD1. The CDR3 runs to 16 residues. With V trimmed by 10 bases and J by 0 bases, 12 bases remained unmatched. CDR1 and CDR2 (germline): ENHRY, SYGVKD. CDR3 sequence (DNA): TGTGCCACCAAGGGCGGGACAGGGAATGTGAACACTGAAGCTTTCTTT. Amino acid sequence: CATKGGTGNVNTEAFF.

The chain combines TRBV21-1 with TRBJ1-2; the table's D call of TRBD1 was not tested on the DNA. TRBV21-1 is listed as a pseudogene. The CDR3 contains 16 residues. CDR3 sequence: CASRFLKGYQLDGYTF. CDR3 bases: TGTGCCAGCAGATTTTTGAAGGGGTACCAGCTAGATGGCTACACCTTC.

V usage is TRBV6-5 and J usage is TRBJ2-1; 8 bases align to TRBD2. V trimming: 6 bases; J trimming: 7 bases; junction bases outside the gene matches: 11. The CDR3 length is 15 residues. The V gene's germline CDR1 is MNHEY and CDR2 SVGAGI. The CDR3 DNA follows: TGTGCCAGCAGCCTTTCGGGGGGGCGTCGAAATGAGCAGTTCTTC. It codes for CASSLSGGRRNEQFF.

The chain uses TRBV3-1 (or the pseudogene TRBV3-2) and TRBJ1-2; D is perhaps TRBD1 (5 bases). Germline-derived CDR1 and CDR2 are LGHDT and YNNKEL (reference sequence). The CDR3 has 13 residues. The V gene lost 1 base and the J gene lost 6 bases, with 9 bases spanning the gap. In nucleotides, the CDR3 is TGTGCCAGCAGCCAAGGGGGCGGGAATGGCTACACCTTC. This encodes CASSQGGGNGYTF.

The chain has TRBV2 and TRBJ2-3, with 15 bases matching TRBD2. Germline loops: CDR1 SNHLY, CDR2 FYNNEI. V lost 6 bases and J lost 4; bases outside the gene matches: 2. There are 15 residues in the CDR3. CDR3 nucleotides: TGTGCCAGCAGGGGACTAGCGGGGGGATCAGATACGCAGTATTTT. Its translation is CASRGLAGGSDTQYF.

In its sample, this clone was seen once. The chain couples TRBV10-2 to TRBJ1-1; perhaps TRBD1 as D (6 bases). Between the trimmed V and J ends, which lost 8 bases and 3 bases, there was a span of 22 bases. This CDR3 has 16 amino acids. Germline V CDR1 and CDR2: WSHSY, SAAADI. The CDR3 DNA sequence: TGCGCCAGCTTCGAACAGGGCTTGCACGAGGACACTGAAGCTTTCTTT. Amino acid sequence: CASFEQGLHEDTEAFF.

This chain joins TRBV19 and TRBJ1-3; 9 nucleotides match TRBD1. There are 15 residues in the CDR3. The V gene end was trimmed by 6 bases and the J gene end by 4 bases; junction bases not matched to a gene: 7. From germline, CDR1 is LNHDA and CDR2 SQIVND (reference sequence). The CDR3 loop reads CASSRTGDLGNTIYF. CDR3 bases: TGTGCCAGTAGCAGGACAGGGGACCTCGGAAACACCATATATTTT.

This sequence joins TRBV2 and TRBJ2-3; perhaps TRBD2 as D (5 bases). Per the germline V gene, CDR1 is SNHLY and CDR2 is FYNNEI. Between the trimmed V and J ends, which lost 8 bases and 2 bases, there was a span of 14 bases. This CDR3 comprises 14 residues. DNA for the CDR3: TGTGCCAGCCTTCTAGCCCCAGACACAGATACGCAGTATTTT. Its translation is CASLLAPDTDTQYF.

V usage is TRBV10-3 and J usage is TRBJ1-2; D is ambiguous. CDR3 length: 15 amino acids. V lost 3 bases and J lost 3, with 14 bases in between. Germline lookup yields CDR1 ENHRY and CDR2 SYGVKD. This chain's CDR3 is CAISDLEGGDYGYTF. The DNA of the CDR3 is TGTGCCATCAGTGACCTTGAGGGCGGAGACTATGGCTACACCTTC.

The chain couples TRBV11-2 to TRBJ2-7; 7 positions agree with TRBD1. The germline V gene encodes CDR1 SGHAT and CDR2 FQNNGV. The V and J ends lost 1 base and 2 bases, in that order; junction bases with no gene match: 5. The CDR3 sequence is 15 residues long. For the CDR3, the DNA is TGTGCCAGCAGCTTAGTAAGACAGGGCGCCTACGAGCAGTACTTC. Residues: CASSLVRQGAYEQYF.

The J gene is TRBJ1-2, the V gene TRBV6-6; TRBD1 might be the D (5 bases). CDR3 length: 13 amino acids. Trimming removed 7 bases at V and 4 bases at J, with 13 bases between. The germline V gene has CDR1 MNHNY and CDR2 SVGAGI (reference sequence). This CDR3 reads CASTPGGGYGYTF. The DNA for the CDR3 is TGTGCCAGCACTCCTGGGGGGGGCTATGGCTACACCTTC.

The CDR3 DNA reads as TGTGCCAGCAGCCAAGTTAGAGATAATTCACCCCTCCACTTT. Encoded protein: CASSQVRDNSPLHF. V gene TRBV3-1 (or the pseudogene TRBV3-2) combines with J gene TRBJ1-6, with unresolved D. V lost 1 base, J lost 5 bases, and 6 bases lay in between. The CDR3 runs to 14 residues. Germline assignment: CDR1 LGHDT and CDR2 YNNKEL (reference sequence).

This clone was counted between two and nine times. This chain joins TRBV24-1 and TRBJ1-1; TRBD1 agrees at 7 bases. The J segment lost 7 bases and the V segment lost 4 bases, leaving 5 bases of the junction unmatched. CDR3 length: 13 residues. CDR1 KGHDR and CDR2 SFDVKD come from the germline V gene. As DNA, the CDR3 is TGTGCCACCAGTGACCCTCGGACAGGTGAAGCTTTCTTT. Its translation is CATSDPRTGEAFF.

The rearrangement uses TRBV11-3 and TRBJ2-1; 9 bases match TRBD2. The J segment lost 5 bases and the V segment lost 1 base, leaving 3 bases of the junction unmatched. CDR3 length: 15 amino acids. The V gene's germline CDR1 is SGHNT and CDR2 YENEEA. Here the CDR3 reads CASSLAAGGHNEQFF. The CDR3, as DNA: TGTGCCAGCAGCTTAGCAGCGGGGGGTCACAATGAGCAGTTCTTC.

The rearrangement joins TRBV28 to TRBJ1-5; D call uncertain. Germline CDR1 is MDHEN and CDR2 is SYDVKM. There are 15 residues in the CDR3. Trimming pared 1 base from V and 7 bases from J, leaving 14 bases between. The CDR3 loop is CASSLSSGGIQPQHF. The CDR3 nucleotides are TGTGCCAGCAGTTTATCGTCCGGAGGTATCCAGCCCCAGCATTTT. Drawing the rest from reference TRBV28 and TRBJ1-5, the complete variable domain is DVKVTQSSRYLVKRTGEKVFLECVQDMDHENMFWYRQDPGLGLRLIYFSYDVKMKEKGDIPEGYSVSREKKERFSLILESASTNQTSMYLCASSLSSGGIQPQHFGDGTRLSIL.

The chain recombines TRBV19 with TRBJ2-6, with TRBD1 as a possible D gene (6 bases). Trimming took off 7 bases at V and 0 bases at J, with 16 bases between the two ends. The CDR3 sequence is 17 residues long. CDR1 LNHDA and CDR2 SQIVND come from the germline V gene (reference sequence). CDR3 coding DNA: TGTGCCAGTACAGGGACATTCACAAGCTCTGGGGCCAACGTCCTGACTTTC. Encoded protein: CASTGTFTSSGANVLTF.